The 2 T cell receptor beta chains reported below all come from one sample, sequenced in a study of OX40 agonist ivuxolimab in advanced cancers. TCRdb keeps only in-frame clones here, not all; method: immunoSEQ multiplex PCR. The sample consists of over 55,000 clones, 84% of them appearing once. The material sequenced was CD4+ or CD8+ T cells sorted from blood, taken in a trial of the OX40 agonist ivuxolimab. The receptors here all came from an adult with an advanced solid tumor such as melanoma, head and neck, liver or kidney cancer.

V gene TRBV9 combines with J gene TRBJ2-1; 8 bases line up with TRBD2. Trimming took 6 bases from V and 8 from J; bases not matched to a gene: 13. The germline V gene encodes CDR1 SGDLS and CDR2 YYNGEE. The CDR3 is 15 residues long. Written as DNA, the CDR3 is TGTGCCAGCAACGGCCTAGCGGGTTTGGAGGATGAGCAGTTCTTC. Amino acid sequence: CASNGLAGLEDEQFF.

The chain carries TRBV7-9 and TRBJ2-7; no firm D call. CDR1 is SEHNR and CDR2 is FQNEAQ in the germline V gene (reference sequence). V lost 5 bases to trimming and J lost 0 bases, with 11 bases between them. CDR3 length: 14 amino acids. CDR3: CASSLETVSYEQYF. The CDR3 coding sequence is TGTGCCAGCAGCCTAGAGACTGTCTCCTACGAGCAGTACTTC.